This T cell receptor beta chain was sequenced in a study of T-cell reconstitution after alpha-beta-depleted transplantation in children. Study observations and caveats: A year post-transplant, T-cell counts and diversity derived mostly from newly produced T cells. Reportedly, alpha-beta T cells present about two months post-transplant originated from several hundred expanded clones of graft origin. Recipient T cells and thymic progenitors that survived gave rise to the high TCRbeta diversity observed at day 60 in some patients.

This clonotype was detected many times. Its antigen remains unidentified. As it was prepared, the TCRbeta library received unique molecular identifiers. TCRdb called the PCR reads again in MiXCR, with one record for every CDR3 protein. The sample shows some 200,000 distinct CDR3 sequences, roughly 6% of them seen only once. The germline CDR1 and CDR2 sequences are LNHDA and SQIVND (reference sequence). V dropped 2 bases and J dropped 6; count of bases not matched to a gene: 5. The CDR3 spans 15 residues. The J gene is TRBJ2-1, the V gene TRBV19, with 9 bases lining up with TRBD2. This specimen consisted of PBMCs, obtained before TCRalphabeta/CD19-depleted stem cell transplant. The TCR sequence derives from a girl in the first two years of life with combined immunodeficiency, due to receive a stem cell transplant. The CDR3 is CASSILAGPVNEQFF. CDR3 DNA: TGTGCCAGTAGTATACTAGCGGGGCCAGTCAATGAGCAGTTCTTC.